The sequence of this TCR beta chain was determined in a study of T cells after yellow fever vaccination. 5'RACE template switching produced TCR cDNA carrying a universal primer site and UMIs. Each CDR3 protein gets one entry after TCRdb re-called the 5' RACE reads with MiXCR. Here the sample spans some 600,000 distinct CDR3 sequences, roughly a sixth being singletons. Study outcomes and limitations: Among primary-vaccination clones, most reappeared after the booster, at approximately 97% for CD4 and about 90% for CD8.

In the case of this clonotype: Its antigen is undetermined.

The germline CDR1 and CDR2 sequences are MGHRA and YSYEKL. With 1 base removed from V and 4 bases from J, the gap between germline ends came to 11 bases. CDR3 length: 14 residues. The rearrangement links TRBV4-1 to TRBJ2-7; TRBD2 is a possible D gene (6 bases). This TCR came from a man in his late teens or twenties who received the YFV17D yellow fever vaccine. The sample in question was PBMCs, obtained 4 to 5 days after the first yellow fever vaccination. CDR3 region: CASSQVSGTYEQYF. The DNA of the CDR3 is TGCGCCAGCAGCCAAGTTAGCGGTACATACGAGCAGTACTTC.